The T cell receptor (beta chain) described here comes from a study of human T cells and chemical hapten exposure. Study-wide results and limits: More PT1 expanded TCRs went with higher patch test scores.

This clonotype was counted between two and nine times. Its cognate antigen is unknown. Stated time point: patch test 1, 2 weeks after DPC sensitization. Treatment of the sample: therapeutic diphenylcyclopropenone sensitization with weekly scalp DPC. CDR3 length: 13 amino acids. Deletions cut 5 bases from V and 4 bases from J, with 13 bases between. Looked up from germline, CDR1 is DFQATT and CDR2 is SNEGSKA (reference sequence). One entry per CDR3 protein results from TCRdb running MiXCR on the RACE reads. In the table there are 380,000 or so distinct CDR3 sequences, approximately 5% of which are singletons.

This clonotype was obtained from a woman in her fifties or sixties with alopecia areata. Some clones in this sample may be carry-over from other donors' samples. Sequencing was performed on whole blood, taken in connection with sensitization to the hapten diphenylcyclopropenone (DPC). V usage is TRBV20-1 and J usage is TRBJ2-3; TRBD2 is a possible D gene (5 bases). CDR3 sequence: CSASDSRADTQYF. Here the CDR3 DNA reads TGCAGTGCTTCGGACTCGAGGGCAGATACGCAGTATTTT.